This entry lists 5 T cell receptor beta chains sequenced from one sample in a study of identical twins. TCRdb reanalysed the 5' RACE reads using MiXCR and keeps one entry per CDR3 protein. The profile shows some 790,000 distinct CDR3 sequences, over 15% of them singletons. These same data were also listed under a study on T cells expressing NK-cell markers.

The sequencing sample was made of PBMCs. Receptors were obtained from a woman younger than 30 in good health.

The rearrangement links TRBV6-5 to TRBJ2-7; D uncertain. In germline, CDR1 is MNHEY, CDR2 SVGAGI. V lost 2 bases to trimming and J lost 1 base, with 9 bases between them. This CDR3 comprises 14 residues. The chain's CDR3 is CASSYGYKSYEQYF. The CDR3 DNA follows: TGTGCCAGCAGTTACGGCTACAAGTCCTACGAGCAGTACTTC.

V is TRBV20-1 and J is TRBJ2-5, with TRBD2 matching 14 bases. Germline lookup yields CDR1 DFQATT and CDR2 SNEGSKA (reference sequence). V lost 4 bases to trimming and J lost 0 bases; unmatched junction nucleotides: 4. The CDR3 length is 16 residues. Here the CDR3 DNA reads TGCAGTGCTACCCGGACTAGCGGGGGGCACCAAGAGACCCAGTACTTC. Translation: CSATRTSGGHQETQYF.

This clonotype was counted between two and nine times. The rearrangement uses TRBV25-1 and TRBJ1-1; possible D gene TRBD1, 5 bases. Germline lookup yields CDR1 MGHDK and CDR2 SYGVNS. This CDR3 has 15 residues. With 3 bases removed from V and 10 bases from J, the gap between germline ends came to 21 bases. The CDR3: CASSEGPAGDLGAFF. The CDR3 region has the DNA TGTGCCAGCAGTGAGGGACCCGCGGGGGACCTAGGAGCTTTCTTT.

This chain connects TRBV20-1 to TRBJ1-1, with D unclear. CDR3 length: 16 amino acids. V lost 4 bases to trimming and J lost 7 bases, with 25 bases between them. Germline CDR1 DFQATT, CDR2 SNEGSKA (reference sequence). DNA of the CDR3: TGCAGTGCTAAAGTTGGGCAGGCCGCCCGAAACGGTGAAGCTTTCTTT. Translating it yields CSAKVGQAARNGEAFF.

This clonotype occurred a few times. This chain joins TRBV4-1 and TRBJ2-1; D is perhaps TRBD2 (6 bases). The CDR3 is made up of 17 amino acids. The germline V and J ends were trimmed by 1 base and 9 bases, with 22 bases remaining between them. Germline V gene data show CDR1 as MGHRA and CDR2 as YSYEKL. Written as DNA, the CDR3 is TGCGCCAGCAGCCAAGTCGGAAAAGCGGGTAATCGGGGTGAGCAGTTCTTC. Its protein product is CASSQVGKAGNRGEQFF.